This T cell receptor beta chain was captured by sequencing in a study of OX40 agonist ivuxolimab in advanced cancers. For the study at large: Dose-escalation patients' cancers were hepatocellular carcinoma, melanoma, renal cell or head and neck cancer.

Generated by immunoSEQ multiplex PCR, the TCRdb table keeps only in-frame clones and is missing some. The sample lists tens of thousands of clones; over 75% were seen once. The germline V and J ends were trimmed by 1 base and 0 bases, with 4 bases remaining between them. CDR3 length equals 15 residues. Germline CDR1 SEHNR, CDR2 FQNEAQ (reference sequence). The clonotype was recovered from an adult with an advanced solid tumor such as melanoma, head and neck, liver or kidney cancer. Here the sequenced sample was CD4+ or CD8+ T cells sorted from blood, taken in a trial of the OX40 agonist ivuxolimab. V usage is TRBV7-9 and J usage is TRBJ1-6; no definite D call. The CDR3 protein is CASSLGHSYNSPLHF. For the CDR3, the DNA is TGTGCCAGCAGCTTAGGCCACTCCTATAATTCACCCCTCCACTTT.